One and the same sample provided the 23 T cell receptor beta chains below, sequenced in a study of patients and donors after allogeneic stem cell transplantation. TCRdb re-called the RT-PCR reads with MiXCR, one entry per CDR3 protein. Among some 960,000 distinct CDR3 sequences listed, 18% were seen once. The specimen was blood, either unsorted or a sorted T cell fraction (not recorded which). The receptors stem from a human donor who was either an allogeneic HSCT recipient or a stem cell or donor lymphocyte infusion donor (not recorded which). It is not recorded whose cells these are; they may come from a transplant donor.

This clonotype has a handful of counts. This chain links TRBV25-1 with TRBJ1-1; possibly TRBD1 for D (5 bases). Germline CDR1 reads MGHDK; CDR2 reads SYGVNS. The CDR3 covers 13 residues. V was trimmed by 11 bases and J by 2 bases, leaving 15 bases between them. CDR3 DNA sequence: TGTGCCGGAAGGGGCGTAGAAAACACTGAAGCTTTCTTT. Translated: CAGRGVENTEAFF.

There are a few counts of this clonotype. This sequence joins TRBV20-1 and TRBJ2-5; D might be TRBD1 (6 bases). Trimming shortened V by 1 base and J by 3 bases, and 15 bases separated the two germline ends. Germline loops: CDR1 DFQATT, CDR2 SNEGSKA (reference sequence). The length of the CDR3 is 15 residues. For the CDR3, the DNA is TGCAGTGCTAGAGTTTCGACAGGATGGGAAGAGACCCAGTACTTC. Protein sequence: CSARVSTGWEETQYF.

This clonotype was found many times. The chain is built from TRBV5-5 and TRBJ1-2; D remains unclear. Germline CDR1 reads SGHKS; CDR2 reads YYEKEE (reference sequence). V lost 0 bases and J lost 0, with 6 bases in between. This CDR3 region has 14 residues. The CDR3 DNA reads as TGTGCCAGCAGCTTGGCCCCAGCTAACTATGGCTACACCTTC. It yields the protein CASSLAPANYGYTF.

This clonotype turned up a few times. This chain's CDR3 is CASGYDRRRYGTGELFF. Here the CDR3 DNA reads TGTGCCTCCGGATATGATAGGCGGCGGTACGGCACCGGGGAGCTGTTTTTT. V is TRBV10-3 and J is TRBJ2-2; D remains ambiguous. The V end was cut by 11 bases, the J end by 4 bases, with 26 bases between. Per the germline V gene, CDR1 is ENHRY and CDR2 is SYGVKD. The CDR3 contains 17 residues.

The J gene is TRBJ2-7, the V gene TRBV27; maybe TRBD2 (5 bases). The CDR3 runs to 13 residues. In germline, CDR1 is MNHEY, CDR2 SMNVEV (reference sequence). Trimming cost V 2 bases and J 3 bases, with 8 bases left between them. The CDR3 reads CASSLQEDYEQYF. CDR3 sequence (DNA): TGTGCCAGCAGTTTACAGGAGGACTACGAGCAGTACTTC.

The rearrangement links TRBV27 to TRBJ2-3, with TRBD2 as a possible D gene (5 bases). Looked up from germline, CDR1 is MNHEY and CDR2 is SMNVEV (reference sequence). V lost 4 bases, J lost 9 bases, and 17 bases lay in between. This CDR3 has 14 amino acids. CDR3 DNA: TGTGCCAGCAGTTCTCCCATACCCGGAGGCACGCAGTATTTT. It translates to CASSSPIPGGTQYF.

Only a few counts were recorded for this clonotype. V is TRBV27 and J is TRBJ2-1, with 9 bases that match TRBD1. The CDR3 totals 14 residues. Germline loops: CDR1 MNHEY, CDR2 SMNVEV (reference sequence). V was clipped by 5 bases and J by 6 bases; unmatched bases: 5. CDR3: CASSPQGALNEQFF. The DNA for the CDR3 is TGTGCCAGCAGTCCACAGGGGGCTCTCAATGAGCAGTTCTTC.

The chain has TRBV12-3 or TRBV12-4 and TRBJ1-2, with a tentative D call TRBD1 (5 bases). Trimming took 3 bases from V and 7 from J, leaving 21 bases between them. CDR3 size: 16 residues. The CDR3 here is CASSFYPSSTGGGYTF. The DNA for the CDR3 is TGTGCCAGCAGTTTTTACCCATCGTCGACGGGGGGTGGCTACACCTTC.

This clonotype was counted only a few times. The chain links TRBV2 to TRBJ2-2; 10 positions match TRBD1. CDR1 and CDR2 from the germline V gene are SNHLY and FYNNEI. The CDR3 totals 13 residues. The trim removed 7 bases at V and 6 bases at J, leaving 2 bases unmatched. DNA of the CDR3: TGTGCCAGCACTGGGACAGGGGCCGGGGAGCTGTTTTTT. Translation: CASTGTGAGELFF.

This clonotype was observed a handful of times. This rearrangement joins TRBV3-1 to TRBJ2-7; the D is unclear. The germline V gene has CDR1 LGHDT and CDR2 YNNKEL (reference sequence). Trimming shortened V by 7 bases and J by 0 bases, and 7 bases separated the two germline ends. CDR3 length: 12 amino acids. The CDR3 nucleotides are TGTGCCAGCATGGGTAACTCCTACGAGCAGTACTTC. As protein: CASMGNSYEQYF.

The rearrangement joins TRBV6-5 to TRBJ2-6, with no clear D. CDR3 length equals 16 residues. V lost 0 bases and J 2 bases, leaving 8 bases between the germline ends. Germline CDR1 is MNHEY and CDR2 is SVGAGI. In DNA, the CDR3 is TGTGCCAGCAGTTACTCTAGACAAACTGGGGCCAACGTCCTGACTTTC. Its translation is CASSYSRQTGANVLTF.

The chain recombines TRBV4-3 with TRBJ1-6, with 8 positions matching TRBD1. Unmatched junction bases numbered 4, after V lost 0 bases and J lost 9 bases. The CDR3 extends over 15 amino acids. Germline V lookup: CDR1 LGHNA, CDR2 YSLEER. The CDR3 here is CASSQEGRGLSPLHF. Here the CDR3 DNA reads TGCGCCAGCAGCCAAGAGGGCAGGGGGCTTTCACCCCTCCACTTT.

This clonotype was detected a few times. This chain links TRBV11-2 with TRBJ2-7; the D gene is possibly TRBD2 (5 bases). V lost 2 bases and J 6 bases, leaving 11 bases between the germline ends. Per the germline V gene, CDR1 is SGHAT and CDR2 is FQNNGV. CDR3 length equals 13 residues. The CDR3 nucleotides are TGTGCCAGCAGCTTAAAGGAAAGCGGCGAGCAGTACTTC. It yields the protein CASSLKESGEQYF. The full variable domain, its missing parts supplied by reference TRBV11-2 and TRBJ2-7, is EAGVAQSPRYKIIEKRQSVAFWCNPISGHATLYWYQQILGQGPKLLIQFQNNGVVDDSQLPKDRFSAERLKGVDSTLKIQPAKLEDSAVYLCASSLKESGEQYFGPGTRLTVT.

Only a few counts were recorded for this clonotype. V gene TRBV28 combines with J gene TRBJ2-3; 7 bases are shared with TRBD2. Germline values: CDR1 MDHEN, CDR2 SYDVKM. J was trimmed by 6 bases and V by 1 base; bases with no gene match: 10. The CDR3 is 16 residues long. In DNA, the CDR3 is TGTGCCAGCAGTTTATTTAATCCGGGAGGAGTGGATACGCAGTATTTT. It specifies CASSLFNPGGVDTQYF.

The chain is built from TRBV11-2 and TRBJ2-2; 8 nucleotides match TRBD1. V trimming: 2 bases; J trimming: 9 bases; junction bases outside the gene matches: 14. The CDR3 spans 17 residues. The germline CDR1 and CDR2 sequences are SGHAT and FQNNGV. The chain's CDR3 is CASSLPTGQGSSRELFF. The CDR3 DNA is TGTGCCAGCAGCTTACCCACTGGACAGGGAAGTAGCCGGGAGCTGTTTTTT.

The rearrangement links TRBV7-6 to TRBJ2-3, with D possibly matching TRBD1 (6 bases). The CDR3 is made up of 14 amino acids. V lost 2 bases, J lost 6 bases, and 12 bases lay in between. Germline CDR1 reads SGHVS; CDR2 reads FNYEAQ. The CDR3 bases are TGTGCCAGCAGCTTAAAGGGGGTCTCGGATACGCAGTATTTT. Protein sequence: CASSLKGVSDTQYF.

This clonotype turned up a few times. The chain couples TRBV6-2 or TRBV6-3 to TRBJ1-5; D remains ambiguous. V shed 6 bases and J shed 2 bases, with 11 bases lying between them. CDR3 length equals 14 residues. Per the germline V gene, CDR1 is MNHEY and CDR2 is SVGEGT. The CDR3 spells CASRTQAGNQPQHF. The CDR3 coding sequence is TGTGCCAGCAGGACCCAGGCGGGCAATCAGCCCCAGCATTTT.

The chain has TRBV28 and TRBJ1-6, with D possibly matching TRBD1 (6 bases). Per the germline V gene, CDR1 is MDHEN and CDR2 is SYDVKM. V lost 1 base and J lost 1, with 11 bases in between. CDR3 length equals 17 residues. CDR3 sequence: CASSLYQGLSYNSPLHF. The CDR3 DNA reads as TGTGCCAGCAGTTTATATCAGGGGTTATCCTATAATTCACCCCTCCACTTT.

CDR3 region: CRVPGRVNTEAFF. DNA for the CDR3: TGCAGAGTTCCGGGAAGGGTGAACACTGAAGCTTTCTTT. The chain joins TRBV29-1 to TRBJ1-1; D not certain. The V gene's germline CDR1 is SQVTM and CDR2 ANQGSEA. The CDR3 loop spans 13 amino acids.

The CDR3 here is CASSPSTRQGDTEAFF. The CDR3 coding sequence is TGCGCCAGCAGCCCCAGTACCCGACAGGGGGACACTGAAGCTTTCTTT. The chain is built from TRBV5-1 and TRBJ1-1; 9 bases align to TRBD1. The germline gives CDR1 SGHRS, CDR2 YFSETQ. The CDR3 has 16 amino acids. J lost 3 bases, V lost 4 bases, and 10 bases had no gene match.

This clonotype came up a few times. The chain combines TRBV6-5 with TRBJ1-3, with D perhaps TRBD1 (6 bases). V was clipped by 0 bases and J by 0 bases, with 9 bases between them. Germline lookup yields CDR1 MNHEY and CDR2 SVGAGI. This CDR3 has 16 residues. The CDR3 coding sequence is TGTGCCAGCAGTTACTCGACAGGTAACTCTGGAAACACCATATATTTT. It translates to CASSYSTGNSGNTIYF.

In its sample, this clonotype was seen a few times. CDR3: CASSLQEGTGELFF. In nucleotides, the CDR3 is TGCGCCAGCAGCCTCCAAGAGGGGACCGGGGAGCTGTTTTTT. This chain joins TRBV4-3 and TRBJ2-2; either TRBD1 or TRBD2 may fit D (5 bases each). The CDR3 has 14 residues. Per the germline V gene, CDR1 is LGHNA and CDR2 is YSLEER. Between the trimmed V and J ends, which lost 4 bases and 5 bases, there was a span of 11 bases.

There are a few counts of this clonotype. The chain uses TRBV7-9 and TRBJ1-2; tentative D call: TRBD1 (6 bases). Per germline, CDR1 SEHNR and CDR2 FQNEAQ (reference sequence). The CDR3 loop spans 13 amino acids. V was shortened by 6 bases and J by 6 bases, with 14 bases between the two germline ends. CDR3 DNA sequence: TGTGCCAGCAGTTTACAGGGAGCTCATGGCTACACCTTC. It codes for CASSLQGAHGYTF.